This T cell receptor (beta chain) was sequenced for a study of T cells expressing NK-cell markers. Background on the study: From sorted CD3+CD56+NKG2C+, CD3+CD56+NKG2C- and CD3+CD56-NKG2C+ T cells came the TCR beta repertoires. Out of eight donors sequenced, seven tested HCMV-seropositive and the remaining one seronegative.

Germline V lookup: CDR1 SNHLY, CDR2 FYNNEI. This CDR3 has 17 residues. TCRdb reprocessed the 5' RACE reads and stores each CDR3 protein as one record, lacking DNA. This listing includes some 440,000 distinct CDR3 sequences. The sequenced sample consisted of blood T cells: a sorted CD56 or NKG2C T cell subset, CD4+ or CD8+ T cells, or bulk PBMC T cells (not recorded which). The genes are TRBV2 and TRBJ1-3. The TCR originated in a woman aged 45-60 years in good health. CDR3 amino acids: CASKGTPPLSSGNTIYF.